One sample yielded the 14 T cell receptor beta chains listed below, sequenced in a study of vaccination effects on CD4 cells after COVID-19. TCRdb's table, derived via immunoSEQ multiplex PCR, lists solely in-frame clones and lacks some. The data contain 30,000 to 35,000 clones, roughly four fifths of them seen just once; the ten biggest clones take up 6.5% to 7.5%. Which antigens these TCRs recognize remains unknown. When around 9 days of culture had elapsed, CD4+ T cells were isolated. The person was diagnosed with PCR-confirmed SARS-CoV-2 infection between March and December 2020. Each participant received a vaccine that was either BNT162b2 or mRNA-1273, given as two doses. Specimen: CD4+ T cells from PBMCs cultured without peptide, collected after COVID-19 vaccination. These receptors were obtained from a human donor who had a prior SARS-CoV-2 infection.

The V and J genes are TRBV5-6 and TRBJ1-2; TRBD1 agrees at 9 bases. CDR3 length: 14 amino acids. The junction had 5 bases not matched to a gene; V was cut back by 2 bases and J by 6 bases. In germline, CDR1 is SGHDT, CDR2 YYEEEE. CDR3 sequence: CASSLQGALDGYTF. CDR3 nucleotide sequence: TGTGCCAGCAGCTTACAGGGGGCGTTGGATGGCTACACCTTC.

The chain carries TRBV9 and TRBJ2-3; the D is unclear. CDR1 is SGDLS and CDR2 is YYNGEE in the germline V gene. The CDR3 sequence is 15 residues long. V lost 2 bases and J lost 6, with 16 bases in between. CDR3 nucleotide sequence: TGTGCCAGCAGCGTCCGCTCAGGCCGCCTTGATACGCAGTATTTT. Amino acid sequence: CASSVRSGRLDTQYF.

This clone has just one count. The rearrangement links TRBV19 to TRBJ1-1; D is ambiguous. Germline V gene data show CDR1 as LNHDA and CDR2 as SQIVND (reference sequence). The CDR3 is made up of 15 amino acids. Trimming took off 6 bases at V and 5 bases at J, with 19 bases between the two ends. The CDR3 nucleotides read TGTGCCAGTAGCAAACGGGCTTCCGAGCGGACTGAAGCTTTCTTT. Its translation: CASSKRASERTEAFF.

V usage is TRBV30 and J usage is TRBJ2-7; TRBD2 matches at 8 bases. In germline, CDR1 is GTSNPN, CDR2 SVGIG (reference sequence). J was trimmed by 2 bases and V by 3 bases; bases with no gene match: 9. This CDR3 contains 15 residues. The DNA for the CDR3 is TGTGCCTGGAGCTACCCCGGAGCGGGGGCCTACGAGCAGTACTTC. This encodes CAWSYPGAGAYEQYF.

This chain links TRBV4-2 with TRBJ1-2; D gene uncertain. From germline, CDR1 is LGHNA and CDR2 YNFKEQ. This CDR3 has 14 amino acids. V lost 1 base, J lost 1 base, and 7 bases lay in between. Here the CDR3 reads CASSQGVDNYGYTF. The CDR3 DNA sequence: TGTGCCAGCAGCCAAGGTGTGGATAACTATGGCTACACCTTC.

The genes are TRBV2 and TRBJ1-1, with TRBD1 identical over 8 bases. This CDR3 contains 14 residues. After removal of 5 bases from V and 5 bases from J, the junction contained 7 bases not matched to a gene. Per germline, CDR1 SNHLY and CDR2 FYNNEI. The CDR3 region is CASSLAGGGTEAFF. In DNA, the CDR3 is TGTGCCAGCAGTTTAGCAGGGGGCGGTACTGAAGCTTTCTTT.

This rearrangement joins TRBV5-1 to TRBJ1-6; D perhaps matches TRBD1 (5 bases). Germline V gene sequence: CDR1 SGHRS, CDR2 YFSETQ. V dropped 2 bases and J dropped 2 bases, with 11 bases sitting between them. CDR3 size: 16 residues. This chain's CDR3 is CASSFQLGAYNSPLHF. CDR3 coding DNA: TGCGCCAGCAGCTTTCAACTAGGGGCCTATAATTCACCCCTCCACTTT.

The rearrangement uses TRBV6-5 and TRBJ2-2; 7 bases are a match to TRBD1. From germline, CDR1 is MNHEY and CDR2 SVGAGI. CDR3 length equals 14 residues. J was trimmed by 6 bases and V by 6 bases; bases with no gene match: 7. The CDR3 is CASRYTQGSGELFF. The CDR3 nucleotides read TGTGCCAGCAGATACACACAGGGGTCCGGGGAGCTGTTTTTT.

The chain links TRBV19 to TRBJ2-7; 10 nucleotides agree with TRBD2. The CDR3 contains 15 residues. Germline-derived CDR1 and CDR2 are LNHDA and SQIVND (reference sequence). With 3 bases clipped from V and 3 bases from J, the junction kept 5 bases outside the gene matches. CDR3 in amino acids: CASSISGRGRYEQYF. The CDR3 DNA follows: TGTGCCAGTAGTATCAGCGGGAGGGGCCGCTACGAGCAGTACTTC. Full variable domain (rest looked up from reference TRBV19 and TRBJ2-7): DGGITQSPKYLFRKEGQNVTLSCEQNLNHDAMYWYRQDPGQGLRLIYYSQIVNDFQKGDIAEGYSVSREKKESFPLTVTSAQKNPTAFYLCASSISGRGRYEQYFGPGTRLTVT.

The chain is built from TRBV5-4 and TRBJ2-3; 7 nucleotides agree with TRBD2. V gave up 0 bases and J gave up 4 bases; unmatched junction bases: 11. Germline CDR1 is SGHNT and CDR2 is YYREEE (reference sequence). The length of the CDR3 is 17 residues. CDR3 DNA: TGTGCCAGCAGCTTGGGTTTCGGTGCGGGAGTTTCAGATACGCAGTATTTT. This sequence encodes CASSLGFGAGVSDTQYF.

This sequence joins TRBV30 and TRBJ2-3, with D perhaps TRBD1 (6 bases). Germline assignment: CDR1 GTSNPN and CDR2 SVGIG (reference sequence). The CDR3 is made up of 16 amino acids. The V end was cut by 1 base, the J end by 0 bases, with 14 bases between. The CDR3 loop reads CAWSEFRGASTDTQYF. CDR3 in DNA: TGTGCCTGGAGTGAATTCAGGGGCGCTAGCACAGATACGCAGTATTTT.

The chain carries TRBV7-2 and TRBJ2-7; 8 bases match TRBD2. The CDR3 is made up of 15 amino acids. J lost 0 bases, V lost 0 bases, and 1 base had no gene match. The germline V gene encodes CDR1 SGHTA and CDR2 FQGNSA. CDR3 in DNA: TGTGCCAGCAGCTTAGCCGGGAGGGGCTCCTACGAGCAGTACTTC. Translated: CASSLAGRGSYEQYF.

The chain recombines TRBV9 with TRBJ2-3, with 13 bases fitting TRBD2. With 2 bases clipped from V and 4 bases from J, the junction kept 4 bases outside the gene matches. This CDR3 has 16 residues. CDR1 and CDR2 from the germline V gene are SGDLS and YYNGEE. This chain's CDR3 is CASSVRTSGSADTQYF. The DNA for the CDR3 is TGTGCCAGCAGCGTTCGGACTAGCGGGAGCGCAGATACGCAGTATTTT.

The rearrangement links TRBV2 to TRBJ2-1; D possibly corresponds to TRBD2 (5 bases). Trimming took off 8 bases at V and 3 bases at J, with 5 bases between the two ends. The germline V gene encodes CDR1 SNHLY and CDR2 FYNNEI. This CDR3 spans 11 amino acids. DNA for the CDR3: TGTGCCAGCGGACTCTACAATGAGCAGTTCTTC. Its translation is CASGLYNEQFF.